The following is a TCR beta chain sequence with its context. This sample is drawn from a study of blood T cell repertoires in COVID-19. Study summary: COVID-19 samples from acute and convalescent phases originated in the United States, Italy and Spain.

Study processing details: Reference gene primer amplification yielded estimated nucleated cell counts. Sequenced by immunoSEQ multiplex PCR; TCRdb stores in-frame clones only, minus some. V, J and clone size were drawn from that table, and D and trimming were deduced from the DNA. In the table there are 110,000 to 150,000 clones, approximately 78% of which are singletons. The CDR3 covers 12 residues. V shed 0 bases and J shed 5 bases, with 4 bases lying between them. The germline V gene has CDR1 MGHRA and CDR2 YSYEKL. The sequence was obtained from a woman over 75 with acute or convalescent COVID-19. This rearrangement joins TRBV4-1 to TRBJ2-5; D unresolved. The sequencing sample was made of peripheral blood. Here the CDR3 reads CASSQDLETQYF. CDR3 nucleotides: TGCGCCAGCAGCCAAGATCTTGAGACCCAGTACTTC.